Following are 20 T cell receptor beta chains from one sample sequenced in a study of cytomegalovirus exposure and HLA in healthy donors (dated by TCRdb to the late 2010s). The library was generated by the immunoSEQ multiplex PCR assay. For the multiplex PCR, a mixture combining 60 forward primers for TCR Vbeta segments and 13 reverse primers for TCR Jbeta segments was used. TCRdb stores this immuneACCESS table with in-frame sequences only. Part of the clones is absent; in the studies checked, under half of the shortfall reflects unresolved V genes, and no reason is known for the rest. The sample table shows about 180,000 clones, and roughly 79% are seen once. Clones ranked in the top ten supply 4.9% of the sample. The specimen sequenced was PBMCs. Receptors originate from a woman between 18 and 30 years old in good health and CMV-seropositive.

V and J are TRBV5-6 and TRBJ2-1, with D possibly TRBD2 on 5 matching bases. The germline V gene encodes CDR1 SGHDT and CDR2 YYEEEE. This CDR3 contains 15 residues. V was trimmed by 2 bases and J by 6 bases, leaving 15 bases between them. The CDR3 sequence: CASSFLETTRNEQFF. The CDR3 region has the DNA TGTGCCAGCAGCTTTTTGGAGACTACCCGCAATGAGCAGTTCTTC.

The chain employs TRBV14 and TRBJ2-7; no firm D call. The CDR3 loop spans 13 amino acids. The ends were cut back, 3 bases at V and 6 bases at J, with 12 bases in the middle. The germline CDR1 and CDR2 sequences are SGHDN and FVKESK. This CDR3 is CASSHTAFGEQYF. DNA of the CDR3: TGTGCCAGCAGCCACACCGCCTTCGGCGAGCAGTACTTC.

The chain carries TRBV7-3 and TRBJ2-7; the D is unclear. The CDR3 sequence is 15 residues long. V lost 0 bases and J 3 bases, leaving 12 bases between the germline ends. CDR1 and CDR2 (germline): SGHTA, FQGTGA. The CDR3 bases are TGTGCCAGCAGCTTAACCGGGTCCCCGGGCTACGAGCAGTACTTC. Protein: CASSLTGSPGYEQYF. Full variable domain (rest looked up from reference TRBV7-3 and TRBJ2-7): GAGVSQTPSNKVTEKGKYVELRCDPISGHTALYWYRQSLGQGPEFLIYFQGTGAADDSGLPNDRFFAVRPEGSVSTLKIQRTERGDSAVYLCASSLTGSPGYEQYFGPGTRLTVT.

This chain links TRBV13 with TRBJ2-7; D may be TRBD2 (7 bases). The germline V gene encodes CDR1 PRHDT and CDR2 FYEKMQ (reference sequence). V was trimmed by 4 bases and J by 6 bases, leaving 13 bases between them. This CDR3 contains 13 residues. CDR3: CASSWTGGSEQYF. For the CDR3, the DNA is TGTGCCAGCAGCTGGACGGGGGGCAGCGAGCAGTACTTC.

A single count supports this clone. The chain employs TRBV7-9 and TRBJ2-3; TRBD2 might be the D (5 bases). The V end lost 5 bases, the J end lost 2 bases, and 11 bases lay between the germline ends. The CDR3 sequence is 14 residues long. Germline V gene lookup returns CDR1 SEHNR and CDR2 FQNEAQ (reference sequence). The CDR3 DNA is TGTGCCAGCAGCCCAGGACTTATCACAGATACGCAGTATTTT. Amino acid sequence: CASSPGLITDTQYF.

The chain links TRBV29-1 to TRBJ1-1, with TRBD1 as a possible D gene (6 bases). This CDR3 has 13 residues. Germline V gives CDR1 SQVTM, CDR2 ANQGSEA. V gave up 8 bases and J gave up 1 base, with 14 bases separating them. CDR3 in amino acids: CSPRSQGNTEAFF. The CDR3 bases are TGCAGCCCGCGATCACAGGGGAACACTGAAGCTTTCTTT. The variable domain in full, completed from reference TRBV29-1 and TRBJ1-1, reads SAVISQKPSRDICQRGTSLTIQCQVDSQVTMMFWYRQQPGQSLTLIATANQGSEATYESGFVIDKFPISRPNLTFSTLTVSNMSPEDSSIYLCSPRSQGNTEAFFGQGTRLTVV.

This chain links TRBV25-1 with TRBJ2-3, with 9 positions matching TRBD2. The CDR3 spans 16 residues. In germline, CDR1 is MGHDK, CDR2 SYGVNS. J gave up 4 bases and V 1 base, and 6 bases lay outside the gene matches. CDR3 nucleotide sequence: TGTGCCAGCAGTGAATTAATAGCGGGGGCCTCAGATACGCAGTATTTT. Translated, it gives CASSELIAGASDTQYF.

The chain couples TRBV28 to TRBJ2-7; 9 nucleotides agree with TRBD1. Per the germline V gene, CDR1 is MDHEN and CDR2 is SYDVKM. The junction had 17 bases not matched to a gene; V was cut back by 8 bases and J by 6 bases. The CDR3 totals 16 residues. CDR3 residues: CASSPPPGQGYSEQYF. The CDR3 DNA reads as TGTGCCAGCTCCCCACCTCCGGGACAGGGCTACTCCGAGCAGTACTTC.

The J gene is TRBJ2-5, the V gene TRBV27; 10 nucleotides line up with TRBD1. Germline CDR1 and CDR2: MNHEY and SMNVEV (reference sequence). The CDR3 is made up of 15 amino acids. After removal of 5 bases from V and 5 bases from J, the junction contained 8 bases not matched to a gene. The CDR3 DNA follows: TGTGCCAGCAGTACGACGACAGGGGGCTATGAGACCCAGTACTTC. It specifies CASSTTTGGYETQYF.

The chain carries TRBV5-4 and TRBJ2-2; TRBD2 agrees at 8 bases. Germline lookup yields CDR1 SGHNT and CDR2 YYREEE (reference sequence). With V trimmed by 0 bases and J by 1 base, 5 bases remained unmatched. The CDR3 extends over 17 amino acids. The CDR3 DNA follows: TGTGCCAGCAGCTTGGCACCGGGACTAGAGAACACCGGGGAGCTGTTTTTT. This gives the protein CASSLAPGLENTGELFF.

The chain carries TRBV7-8 and TRBJ1-2; tentative D call: TRBD1 (6 bases). The CDR3 length is 14 residues. From germline, CDR1 is SGHVS and CDR2 FQNEAQ. Trimming left V 2 bases short and J 5 bases short, with 12 bases between. DNA for the CDR3: TGTGCCAGCAGCTTAAGGACAGCCGATTATGGCTACACCTTC. Its translation: CASSLRTADYGYTF.

The CDR3: CASSQDWPGYSGTIYF. The CDR3 DNA sequence: TGCGCCAGCAGCCAAGATTGGCCCGGGTATAGCGGCACCATATATTTT. The chain couples TRBV4-3 to TRBJ1-3; no reliable D call. The CDR3 is made up of 16 amino acids. V was cut by 0 bases and J by 9 bases, with 18 bases left in between. Looked up from germline, CDR1 is LGHNA and CDR2 is YSLEER.

In this sample, this clone turned up a few times. CDR3 sequence: CASSLGGTSTETQYF. Written as DNA, the CDR3 is TGTGCCAGCAGCCTGGGAGGGACTAGCACAGAGACCCAGTACTTC. The gene calls are TRBV14 and TRBJ2-5, with 9 positions matching TRBD2. V lost 4 bases to trimming and J lost 4 bases; unmatched junction nucleotides: 7. Germline-derived CDR1 and CDR2 are SGHDN and FVKESK. CDR3 size: 15 residues.

The chain uses TRBV4-2 and TRBJ2-3, with D possibly being TRBD2 (5 bases). The CDR3 extends over 16 amino acids. The V end was cut by 1 base, the J end by 4 bases, with 15 bases between. Germline CDR1 reads LGHNA; CDR2 reads YNFKEQ. This CDR3 reads CASSQGHVSAADTQYF. DNA for the CDR3: TGTGCCAGCAGCCAAGGACACGTTAGCGCAGCAGATACGCAGTATTTT.

This clone was detected a few times. The rearrangement joins TRBV10-3 to TRBJ1-4; no definite D call. The V gene's germline CDR1 is ENHRY and CDR2 SYGVKD. This CDR3 has 16 amino acids. V lost 3 bases and J 7 bases, leaving 18 bases between the germline ends. As DNA, the CDR3 is TGTGCCATCAGTGAATCTAGTAGGACTCCTTTTGAAAAACTGTTTTTT. Protein: CAISESSRTPFEKLFF.

The rearrangement uses TRBV19 and TRBJ2-7; TRBD1 is a possible D gene (6 bases). Germline CDR1 is LNHDA and CDR2 is SQIVND (reference sequence). Trimming took 7 bases from V and 4 from J, leaving 20 bases between them. This CDR3 has 15 amino acids. DNA for the CDR3: TGTGCCAGTACCCCGACAGGTTTATCCAGGTACGAGCAGTACTTC. Translated: CASTPTGLSRYEQYF.

The chain employs TRBV5-6 and TRBJ2-7; TRBD2 matches at 14 bases. CDR1 is SGHDT and CDR2 is YYEEEE in the germline V gene. The CDR3 spans 15 residues. The V segment lost 4 bases and the J segment 4 bases; nucleotides outside the gene matches: 4. The CDR3 reads CASSPGLAGEYEQYF. CDR3 sequence (DNA): TGTGCCAGCAGCCCGGGACTAGCGGGAGAATACGAGCAGTACTTC.

This rearrangement joins TRBV7-8 to TRBJ2-1; D perhaps matches TRBD1 (5 bases). The germline V and J ends were trimmed by 0 bases and 0 bases, with 9 bases remaining between them. Germline V gives CDR1 SGHVS, CDR2 FQNEAQ. This CDR3 region has 16 residues. CDR3 loop: CASSLALQGSYNEQFF. CDR3 sequence (DNA): TGTGCCAGCAGCTTAGCGCTTCAGGGCTCCTACAATGAGCAGTTCTTC.

The V gene is TRBV5-6, the J gene TRBJ2-3; 8 nucleotides align to TRBD2. The V segment lost 0 bases and the J segment 1 base; nucleotides outside the gene matches: 13. Germline values: CDR1 SGHDT, CDR2 YYEEEE. The CDR3 totals 19 residues. DNA for the CDR3: TGTGCCAGCAGCTTGGAAAGGCTAGCGGGTCCCACGGGCACAGATACGCAGTATTTT. This gives the protein CASSLERLAGPTGTDTQYF. Full variable domain (rest looked up from reference TRBV5-6 and TRBJ2-3): DAGVTQSPTHLIKTRGQQVTLRCSPKSGHDTVSWYQQALGQGPQFIFQYYEEEERQRGNFPDRFSGHQFPNYSSELNVNALLLGDSALYLCASSLERLAGPTGTDTQYFGPGTRLTVL.

The rearrangement uses TRBV7-9 and TRBJ1-3; 8 positions match TRBD1. The CDR3 contains 17 residues. The V and J ends lost 1 base and 1 base, in that order; junction bases with no gene match: 6. Germline values: CDR1 SEHNR, CDR2 FQNEAQ (reference sequence). The CDR3 DNA reads TGTGCCAGCAGCTTAGATTTATGGGACAGGTCTGGAAACACCATATATTTT. Its protein is CASSLDLWDRSGNTIYF.